Listed below are T cell receptor beta chains from one sample, sequenced in a study of T cells in Graves' hyperthyroidism and ophthalmopathy. TCRdb analysed the multiplex PCR reads with MiXCR anew, one entry per CDR3 protein. Among under 400,000 distinct CDR3 sequences listed, over 11% were seen once. The sample was blood. These receptors were collected from a woman aged 55-69 years with Graves' hyperthyroidism. Each CDR3 is given with its conserved first and last residue. Fields, in order: J gene, CDR3 length, V gene, CDR3 protein.

j_call: TRBJ1-1
cdr3_length: 11
v_call: TRBV7-2
cdr3_aa: CASSWDTEAFF

j_call: TRBJ2-1
cdr3_length: 13
v_call: TRBV29-1
cdr3_aa: CSGGTGQGREQFF

j_call: TRBJ2-5
cdr3_length: 15
v_call: TRBV18
cdr3_aa: CASSPNRGRSETQYF

j_call: TRBJ2-5
cdr3_length: 13
v_call: TRBV7-2
cdr3_aa: CASSLDPGETQYF

j_call: TRBJ2-5
cdr3_length: 17
v_call: TRBV11-3
cdr3_aa: CASSITFPGGAQETQYF

j_call: TRBJ2-1
cdr3_length: 15
v_call: TRBV9
cdr3_aa: CASSRTSGRSDEQFF

j_call: TRBJ2-5
cdr3_length: 15
v_call: TRBV5-1
cdr3_aa: CASSLGTGVQETQYF

j_call: TRBJ2-1
cdr3_length: 13
v_call: TRBV20-1
cdr3_aa: CSAPDGRYEEQFF

j_call: TRBJ2-5
cdr3_length: 16
v_call: TRBV30
cdr3_aa: CAWKRSSGPYQETQYF

j_call: TRBJ1-4
cdr3_length: 13
v_call: TRBV6-1
cdr3_aa: CASRRGSNEKLFF

j_call: TRBJ2-1
cdr3_length: 14
v_call: TRBV6-2/TRBV6-3
cdr3_aa: CASSPGGGYNEQFF

j_call: TRBJ1-2
cdr3_length: 14
v_call: TRBV6-1
cdr3_aa: CASSPELGDYGYTF

j_call: TRBJ2-1
cdr3_length: 16
v_call: TRBV24-1
cdr3_aa: CATSGWTSGRGNEQFF

j_call: TRBJ2-1
cdr3_length: 16
v_call: TRBV6-5
cdr3_aa: CASSYSNREPYNERFF

j_call: TRBJ1-2
cdr3_length: 16
v_call: TRBV9
cdr3_aa: CASSAGPRDRNYGYTF

j_call: TRBJ2-7
cdr3_length: 16
v_call: TRBV7-6
cdr3_aa: CASSFLSGGITYEQYF